The following is a TCR beta chain sequence with its context. Its antigen is as yet unknown. The sample holds other DNA sequences that translate to the same CDR3. The data are from a study of memory CD8 T cells in hepatitis C reinfection. The protocol was immunoSEQ multiplex PCR, while the TCRdb copy is restricted to in-frame clones and leaves out a portion. The sample lists some 46,000 clones; 89% were seen once. The CDR3 covers 17 residues. CDR1 and CDR2 from the germline V gene are MGHRA and YSYEKL. J was trimmed by 0 bases and V by 3 bases; bases with no gene match: 5. Time point reported: late/post reinfection, 12 to 24 weeks after detection. TCR sequencing was done directly ex vivo on sorted cells, without expansion in vitro. Donors were people who inject drugs in the Montreal HEPCO cohort. The study's findings and limits: With roughly five donors, public clonotype conclusions could not be definitive.

The sequence was obtained from a young man with hepatitis C virus infection. Sequencing was carried out using naive CD8+ T cells sorted from blood. J is TRBJ2-3 and V is TRBV4-1; 11 bases map to TRBD2. This CDR3 is CASSQATSGASTDTQYF. The CDR3 bases are TGCGCCAGCAGCCAGGCGACTAGCGGGGCTAGCACAGATACGCAGTATTTT.